Only one count was recorded for the clone carrying this TCR beta chain. This specimen belongs to a study of cytomegalovirus exposure and HLA in healthy donors. The PCR used 60 Vbeta and 13 Jbeta primers. Sequenced by immunoSEQ multiplex PCR; TCRdb stores in-frame clones only, minus some. The data show around 30,000 clones, 85% to 90% seen once. The sample taken for sequencing was PBMCs. The receptor comes from a boy aged 10-17 years in good health and CMV-seronegative.

The CDR3 DNA follows: TGTGCCAGCAGTGAAGCAGGGACAGCGAACACCGGGGAGCTGTTTTTT. This codes for CASSEAGTANTGELFF. V usage is TRBV6-1 and J usage is TRBJ2-2; 7 bases fit TRBD1. With V trimmed by 0 bases and J by 0 bases, 1 base remained unmatched. CDR1 and CDR2 from the germline V gene are MNHNS and SASEGT. This CDR3 comprises 16 residues.